This T cell receptor (beta chain) was identified during a study of cytomegalovirus exposure and HLA in healthy donors. Looking at the study overall: In terms of ancestry, the Caucasian-associated cluster contained around 79% of the roughly 400 genotyped donors.

Use of 60 Vbeta and 13 Jbeta primers characterized the PCR. Sequencing used immunoSEQ multiplex PCR; TCRdb keeps in-frame clones, though not all of them. This table has under 200,000 clones, around 82% appearing once. Germline CDR1 MRHNA, CDR2 SNTAGT. The CDR3 totals 15 residues. V lost 5 bases, J lost 0 bases, and 2 bases stayed unmatched. This chain joins TRBV6-4 and TRBJ2-3; 10 positions match TRBD2. This clonotype was obtained from a man in his 60s in good health and CMV-seronegative. Sequenced: PBMCs. The CDR3 spells CASSPGLASTDTQYF. The CDR3 DNA follows: TGTGCCAGCAGTCCGGGACTAGCGAGCACAGATACGCAGTATTTT.